Each of the 27 T cell receptor beta chains below was sequenced from the same sample in a study of cytomegalovirus exposure and HLA in healthy donors (dated by TCRdb to 2017 to 2019). Libraries were built with the immunoSEQ multiplex PCR assay. TCRdb obtained this table from immuneACCESS and retained in-frame rearrangements with V and J assigned. These tables miss some clones; where compared with another copy, unresolved V genes account for less than half of the shortfall, and the remainder is unexplained. Within this sample are some 220,000 clones, with under 95% of them counted one time only. The leading ten clones occupy roughly 1% of the sample. The sample comprised PBMCs. All receptors come from a woman between 18 and 30 years old in good health and CMV-seronegative.

In its sample, this clone was seen once. The sample carries other DNA sequences with the same CDR3. The chain carries TRBV5-1 and TRBJ2-7, with D maybe TRBD2 (6 bases). The CDR3 consists of 14 residues. V was trimmed by 0 bases and J by 1 base, leaving 8 bases between them. Germline-derived CDR1 and CDR2 are SGHRS and YFSETQ. The CDR3, as DNA: TGCGCCAGCAGCTTGGTCGGGGGATCCTACGAGCAGTACTTC. This translates into CASSLVGGSYEQYF.

The chain employs TRBV5-6 and TRBJ2-1; unclear D gene. Looked up from germline, CDR1 is SGHDT and CDR2 is YYEEEE. The CDR3 sequence is 16 residues long. V was clipped by 3 bases and J by 3 bases, with 16 bases between them. CDR3 protein: CASSSRPALVYNEQFF. CDR3 sequence (DNA): TGTGCCAGCAGCTCCCGGCCAGCCCTAGTCTACAATGAGCAGTTCTTC.

This clone was counted between two and nine times. V gene TRBV2 combines with J gene TRBJ2-1; D is uncertain. Germline-derived CDR1 and CDR2 are SNHLY and FYNNEI. Trimming removed 3 bases from V and 6 bases from J, with 15 bases in between. The CDR3 is 15 amino acids. CDR3 in DNA: TGTGCCAGCAGTGATAGCAGCATCCTTCCCAATGAGCAGTTCTTC. As protein: CASSDSSILPNEQFF.

The rearrangement links TRBV19 to TRBJ2-3; 7 bases agree with TRBD2. The CDR3 is 16 residues long. Germline-derived CDR1 and CDR2 are LNHDA and SQIVND (reference sequence). V shed 5 bases, J shed 1 base, and the junction held 9 bases outside the gene matches. The CDR3, as DNA: TGTGCCAGTAGTGTTCGCCCTACTAGCGGCACAGATACGCAGTATTTT. The encoded protein is CASSVRPTSGTDTQYF.

The chain employs TRBV2 and TRBJ2-5, with a possible D match to TRBD2 (5 bases). V was clipped by 4 bases and J by 2 bases, with 14 bases between them. CDR3 length equals 15 residues. Germline loops: CDR1 SNHLY, CDR2 FYNNEI. CDR3 DNA: TGTGCCAGCAGTGTTCTAAGGGAGATACAAGAGACCCAGTACTTC. Translating gives CASSVLREIQETQYF.

The chain employs TRBV5-4 and TRBJ1-1; 7 bases map to TRBD1. The CDR3 runs to 14 residues. V was clipped by 4 bases and J by 4 bases; unmatched bases: 7. CDR1 and CDR2 (germline): SGHNT, YYREEE (reference sequence). CDR3 coding DNA: TGTGCCAGCAGCCCGGGACAGATGTCCACTGAAGCTTTCTTT. Translation gives CASSPGQMSTEAFF. Full variable domain (rest looked up from reference TRBV5-4 and TRBJ1-1): ETGVTQSPTHLIKTRGQQVTLRCSSQSGHNTVSWYQQALGQGPQFIFQYYREEENGRGNFPPRFSGLQFPNYSSELNVNALELDDSALYLCASSPGQMSTEAFFGQGTRLTVV.

The chain has TRBV9 and TRBJ2-2; D remains unclear. Germline V gene sequence: CDR1 SGDLS, CDR2 YYNGEE. This CDR3 region has 12 residues. V lost 4 bases, J lost 3 bases, and 4 bases lay in between. Here the CDR3 DNA reads TGTGCCAGCAGCCCTTACACCGGGGAGCTGTTTTTT. Translating gives CASSPYTGELFF. Combining the CDR3 with reference TRBV9 and TRBJ2-2 gives the whole variable domain DSGVTQTPKHLITATGQRVTLRCSPRSGDLSVYWYQQSLDQGLQFLIQYYNGEERAKGNILERFSAQQFPDLHSELNLSSLELGDSALYFCASSPYTGELFFGEGSRLTVL.

This chain joins TRBV7-9 and TRBJ1-1; weak D call: TRBD1 (5 bases). Germline CDR1 SEHNR, CDR2 FQNEAQ (reference sequence). V dropped 6 bases and J dropped 6 bases, with 11 bases sitting between them. CDR3 length: 12 residues. The DNA for the CDR3 is TGTGCCAGCAGGGGGAGGGGCCCTGAAGCTTTCTTT. It specifies CASRGRGPEAFF. Complete variable domain (other parts from reference TRBV7-9 and TRBJ1-1): DTGVSQNPRHKITKRGQNVTFRCDPISEHNRLYWYRQTLGQGPEFLTYFQNEAQLEKSRLLSDRFSAERPKGSFSTLEIQRTEQGDSAMYLCASRGRGPEAFFGQGTRLTVV.

This chain connects TRBV13 to TRBJ2-3; possibly TRBD1 for D (5 bases). CDR3 size: 16 residues. V gave up 3 bases and J gave up 6 bases, with 19 bases separating them. CDR1 is PRHDT, CDR2 FYEKMQ, per germline (reference sequence). The CDR3 reads CASSFKVSGLTDTQYF. CDR3 sequence (DNA): TGTGCCAGCAGCTTTAAGGTATCAGGGCTCACGGATACGCAGTATTTT.

This sequence joins TRBV6-5 and TRBJ2-5; D is ambiguous. Per germline, CDR1 MNHEY and CDR2 SVGAGI. Trimming stripped 0 bases from V and 5 bases from J, with 10 bases between. This CDR3 contains 14 residues. In nucleotides, the CDR3 is TGTGCCAGCAGTTACTCGTGGCCCGGGGAGACCCAGTACTTC. Protein product: CASSYSWPGETQYF.

The chain joins TRBV6-1 to TRBJ2-7; D is unclear. Germline CDR1 and CDR2: MNHNS and SASEGT. CDR3 length: 12 amino acids. V lost 6 bases to trimming and J lost 2 bases, with 8 bases between them. CDR3 loop: CASSENTYEQYF. Written as DNA, the CDR3 is TGTGCCAGCAGCGAAAACACCTACGAGCAGTACTTC.

The J gene is TRBJ2-7, the V gene TRBV7-8, with D maybe TRBD2 (6 bases). Germline loops: CDR1 SGHVS, CDR2 FQNEAQ. The CDR3 extends over 16 amino acids. Trimming pared 7 bases from V and 5 bases from J, leaving 24 bases between. The CDR3 region has the DNA TGTGCCAGCACCCCGGGAATGGCGGAGGGTATACACGAGCAGTACTTC. Translation: CASTPGMAEGIHEQYF.

This chain links TRBV21-1 with TRBJ2-7; the tabulated D call, TRBD1, remains unverified against the DNA. TRBV21-1 is a pseudogene locus. The CDR3 contains 14 residues. The CDR3: CASTATPTAYEQYF. In nucleotides, the CDR3 is TGTGCCAGCACCGCTACCCCGACAGCTTACGAGCAGTACTTC.

V and J are TRBV27 and TRBJ1-1; the D is unclear. CDR3 length equals 14 residues. V dropped 4 bases and J dropped 6 bases, with 15 bases sitting between them. CDR1 and CDR2 (germline): MNHEY, SMNVEV (reference sequence). The CDR3 DNA reads TGTGCCAGCAGTTCCAACGTAGTTTCGGCTGAAGCTTTCTTT. Amino acid sequence: CASSSNVVSAEAFF.

V and J are TRBV4-2 and TRBJ1-1, with TRBD1 identical over 8 bases. With 3 bases clipped from V and 1 base from J, the junction kept 4 bases outside the gene matches. CDR3 length: 15 residues. Germline values: CDR1 LGHNA, CDR2 YNFKEQ. For the CDR3, the DNA is TGTGCCAGCAGCCAGGGGACAGGCGGGAACACTGAAGCTTTCTTT. Translation gives CASSQGTGGNTEAFF.

This rearrangement joins TRBV7-9 to TRBJ2-1; TRBD1 might be the D (6 bases). With 7 bases removed from V and 0 bases from J, the gap between germline ends came to 13 bases. Germline CDR1 and CDR2: SEHNR and FQNEAQ (reference sequence). The CDR3 extends over 15 amino acids. The CDR3 protein is CASKTGSSSYNEQFF. The CDR3 nucleotides are TGTGCCAGCAAGACAGGCTCGAGCTCCTACAATGAGCAGTTCTTC.

The rearrangement uses TRBV25-1 and TRBJ1-1, with 10 bases lining up with TRBD1. Trimming cost V 4 bases and J 2 bases; bases outside gene matches: 7. This CDR3 region has 16 residues. Germline V lookup: CDR1 MGHDK, CDR2 SYGVNS. The chain's CDR3 is CASSGRQGASNTEAFF. CDR3 nucleotide sequence: TGTGCCAGCAGTGGTCGACAGGGGGCGAGCAACACTGAAGCTTTCTTT.

This rearrangement joins TRBV18 to TRBJ1-1, with D unclear. V lost 0 bases and J lost 0, with 8 bases in between. The germline CDR1 and CDR2 sequences are KGHSH and LQKENI. The CDR3 loop spans 15 amino acids. The DNA for the CDR3 is TGTGCCAGCTCACCACCGGGCAGGATGAACACTGAAGCTTTCTTT. Translation: CASSPPGRMNTEAFF.

V and J are TRBV11-2 and TRBJ1-5, with 8 bases that match TRBD1. The length of the CDR3 is 16 residues. Germline CDR1 reads SGHAT; CDR2 reads FQNNGV. Trimming took 5 bases from V and 4 from J; bases not matched to a gene: 10. The CDR3, as DNA: TGTGCCAGCAGCCGTACGGGACAGGTGGGGAATCAGCCCCAGCATTTT. Its translation is CASSRTGQVGNQPQHF.

The chain is built from TRBV11-1 and TRBJ2-2, with D hard to call. V lost 5 bases to trimming and J lost 5 bases, with 9 bases between them. The germline gives CDR1 SGHAT, CDR2 FQDESV (reference sequence). The length of the CDR3 is 13 residues. In DNA form, the CDR3 reads TGTGCCAGCAGCCGTTCTCCTACCGGGGAGCTGTTTTTT. Its protein product is CASSRSPTGELFF.

The chain is built from TRBV7-3 and TRBJ2-1, with D possibly TRBD2 on 6 matching bases. The V end lost 3 bases, the J end lost 7 bases, and 13 bases lay between the germline ends. Germline V gene sequence: CDR1 SGHTA, CDR2 FQGTGA. The length of the CDR3 is 14 residues. The CDR3 spells CASSFTGGSNEQFF. The CDR3 DNA reads TGTGCCAGCAGCTTCACCGGAGGGAGTAATGAGCAGTTCTTC.

The chain links TRBV6-5 to TRBJ1-3, with D possibly being TRBD1 (6 bases). The length of the CDR3 is 16 residues. The ends were cut back, 4 bases at V and 2 bases at J, with 15 bases in the middle. Germline CDR1 reads MNHEY; CDR2 reads SVGAGI. This chain's CDR3 is CASSWAGAGAGNTIYF. The CDR3, as DNA: TGTGCCAGCAGTTGGGCAGGGGCCGGAGCTGGAAACACCATATATTTT.

The rearrangement joins TRBV28 to TRBJ2-4; the match to TRBD1 covers 9 bases. Germline V lookup: CDR1 MDHEN, CDR2 SYDVKM. V gave up 3 bases and J gave up 5 bases; unmatched junction bases: 8. The CDR3 consists of 16 residues. DNA of the CDR3: TGTGCCAGCAGTTTTCCGCCCCGGGACAGGGAAAACATTCAGTACTTC. This translates into CASSFPPRDRENIQYF.

The chain couples TRBV6-1 to TRBJ2-2; a possible D gene is TRBD1 (5 bases). Germline V gene sequence: CDR1 MNHNS, CDR2 SASEGT. V was cut by 3 bases and J by 6 bases, with 11 bases left in between. This CDR3 spans 14 amino acids. The CDR3 loop is CASSDLRDSGELFF. The CDR3 DNA sequence: TGTGCCAGCAGTGACCTCAGGGATTCCGGGGAGCTGTTTTTT.

As DNA, the CDR3 is TGCGCCAGCAGCGTAACGACAGGTCGCGCTGAAGCTTTCTTT. Translated, it gives CASSVTTGRAEAFF. V is TRBV5-1 and J is TRBJ1-1, with D perhaps TRBD1 (6 bases). The V and J ends lost 4 bases and 6 bases respectively, with 16 bases between them. The CDR3 runs to 14 residues. Per germline, CDR1 SGHRS and CDR2 YFSETQ.

The rearrangement joins TRBV27 to TRBJ2-5; D possibly corresponds to TRBD2 (6 bases). The length of the CDR3 is 15 residues. V lost 5 bases and J lost 5, with 18 bases in between. Germline lookup yields CDR1 MNHEY and CDR2 SMNVEV (reference sequence). The CDR3 loop is CASSPNPTSTETQYF. DNA for the CDR3: TGTGCCAGCAGTCCCAACCCTACTAGCACGGAGACCCAGTACTTC.

The J gene is TRBJ1-1, the V gene TRBV25-1, with D perhaps TRBD1 (5 bases). The CDR3 covers 15 residues. Germline lookup yields CDR1 MGHDK and CDR2 SYGVNS. Trimming took 1 base from V and 7 from J, leaving 16 bases between them. The CDR3 protein is CASSELSRGSDEAFF. The CDR3 bases are TGTGCCAGCAGTGAATTGTCACGGGGGAGCGATGAAGCTTTCTTT.